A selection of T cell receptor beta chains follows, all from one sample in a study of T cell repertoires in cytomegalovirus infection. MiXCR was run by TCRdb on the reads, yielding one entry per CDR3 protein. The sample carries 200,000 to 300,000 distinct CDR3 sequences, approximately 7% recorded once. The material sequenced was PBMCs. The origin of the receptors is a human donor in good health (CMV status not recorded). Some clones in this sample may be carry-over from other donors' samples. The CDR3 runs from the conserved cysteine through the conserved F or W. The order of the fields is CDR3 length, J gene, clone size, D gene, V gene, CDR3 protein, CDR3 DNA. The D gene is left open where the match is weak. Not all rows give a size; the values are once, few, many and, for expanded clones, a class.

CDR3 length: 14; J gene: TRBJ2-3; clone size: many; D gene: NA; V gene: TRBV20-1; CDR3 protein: CSAARASSGDTQYF; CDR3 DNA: TGCAGTGCAGCTAGGGCCTCCTCGGGCGATACGCAGTATTTT
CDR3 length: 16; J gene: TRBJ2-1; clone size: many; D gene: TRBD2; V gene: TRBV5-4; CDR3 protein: CASSARLAQSYNEQFF; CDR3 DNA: TGTGCCAGCAGCGCCCGACTAGCGCAATCCTACAATGAGCAGTTCTTC
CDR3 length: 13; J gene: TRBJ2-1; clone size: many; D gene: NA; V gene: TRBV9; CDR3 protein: CASSETQGYEQFF; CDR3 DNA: TGTGCCAGCAGCGAGACCCAGGGCTATGAGCAGTTCTTC
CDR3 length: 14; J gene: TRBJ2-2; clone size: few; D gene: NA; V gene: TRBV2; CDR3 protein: CASSVVGNTGELFF; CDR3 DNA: TGTGCCAGCAGTGTGGTAGGGAACACCGGGGAGCTGTTTTTT
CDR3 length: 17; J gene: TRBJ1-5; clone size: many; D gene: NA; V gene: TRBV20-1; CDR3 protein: CSARDLSTLGSNQPQHF; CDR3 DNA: TGCAGTGCTAGAGATCTTTCGACTCTCGGAAGCAATCAGCCCCAGCATTTT
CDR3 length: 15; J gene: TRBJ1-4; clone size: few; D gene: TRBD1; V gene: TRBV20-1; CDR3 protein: CSARDEGQGGEKLFF; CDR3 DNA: TGCAGTGCTAGAGATGAGGGACAGGGGGGAGAAAAACTGTTTTTT
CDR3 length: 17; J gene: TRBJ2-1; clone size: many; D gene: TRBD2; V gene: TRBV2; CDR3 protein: CASTPKGAGLRYNEQFF; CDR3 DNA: TGTGCCAGCACTCCAAAGGGAGCGGGGCTACGCTACAATGAGCAGTTCTTC
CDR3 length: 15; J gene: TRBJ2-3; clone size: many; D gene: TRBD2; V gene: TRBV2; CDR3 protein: CASSLIGGAADTQYF; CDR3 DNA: TGTGCCAGCAGCCTCATCGGGGGGGCTGCAGATACGCAGTATTTT
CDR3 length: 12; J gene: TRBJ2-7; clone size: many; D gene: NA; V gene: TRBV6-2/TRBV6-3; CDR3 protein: CASEGYSYEQYF; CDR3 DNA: TGTGCCAGTGAGGGATACTCCTACGAGCAGTACTTC
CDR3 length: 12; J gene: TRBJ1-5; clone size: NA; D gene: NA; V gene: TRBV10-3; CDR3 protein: CAIRDPNQPQHF; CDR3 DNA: TGTGCCATCCGGGACCCAAATCAGCCCCAGCATTTT
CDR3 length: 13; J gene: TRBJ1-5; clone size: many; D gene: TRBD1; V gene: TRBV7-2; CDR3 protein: CASSLQGGQPQHF; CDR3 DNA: TGTGCCAGCAGCCTACAGGGGGGTCAGCCCCAGCATTTT
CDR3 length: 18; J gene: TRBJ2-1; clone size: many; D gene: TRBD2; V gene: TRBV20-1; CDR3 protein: CSARRIAGGLDSYNEQFF; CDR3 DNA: TGCAGTGCTAGGAGAATAGCGGGGGGCCTAGACTCCTACAATGAGCAGTTCTTC
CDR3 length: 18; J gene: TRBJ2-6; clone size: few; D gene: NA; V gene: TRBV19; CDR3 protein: CASSIAAGSNSGANVLTF; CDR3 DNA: TGTGCCAGTAGTATCGCGGCAGGAAGCAACTCTGGGGCCAACGTCCTGACTTTC
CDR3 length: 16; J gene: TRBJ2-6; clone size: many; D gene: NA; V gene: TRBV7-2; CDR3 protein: CASSLEGSSGANVLTF; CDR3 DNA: TGTGCCAGCAGCTTAGAGGGCAGCTCTGGGGCCAACGTCCTGACTTTC
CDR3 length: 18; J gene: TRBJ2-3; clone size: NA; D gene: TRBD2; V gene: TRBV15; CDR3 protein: CATSNKPTSGGFTDTQYF; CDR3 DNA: TGTGCCACCAGCAACAAGCCGACTAGCGGGGGGTTCACAGATACGCAGTATTTT
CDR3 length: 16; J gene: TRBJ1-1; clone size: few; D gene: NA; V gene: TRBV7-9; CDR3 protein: CASSSGDRTGNTEAFF; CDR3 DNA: TGTGCCAGCAGCTCCGGGGATAGGACGGGGAACACTGAAGCTTTCTTT
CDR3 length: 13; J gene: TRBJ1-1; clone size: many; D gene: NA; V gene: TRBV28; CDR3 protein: CASRGTGHTEAFF; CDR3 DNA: TGTGCCAGCAGAGGAACAGGGCACACTGAAGCTTTCTTT
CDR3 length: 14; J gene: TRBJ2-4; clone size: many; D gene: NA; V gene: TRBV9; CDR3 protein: CASSPRMEVGTQYF; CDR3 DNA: TGTGCCAGCAGCCCCCGGATGGAAGTGGGAACTCAGTACTTC
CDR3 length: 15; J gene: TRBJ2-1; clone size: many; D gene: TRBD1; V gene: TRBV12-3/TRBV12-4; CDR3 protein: CASSFRDRLYNEQFF; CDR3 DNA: TGTGCCAGCAGTTTTCGGGACAGATTGTACAATGAGCAGTTCTTC
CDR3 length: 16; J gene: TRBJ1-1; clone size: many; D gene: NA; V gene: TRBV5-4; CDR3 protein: CASSSESGDMNTEAFF; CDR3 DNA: TGTGCCAGCAGCTCTGAGAGCGGAGACATGAACACTGAAGCTTTCTTT